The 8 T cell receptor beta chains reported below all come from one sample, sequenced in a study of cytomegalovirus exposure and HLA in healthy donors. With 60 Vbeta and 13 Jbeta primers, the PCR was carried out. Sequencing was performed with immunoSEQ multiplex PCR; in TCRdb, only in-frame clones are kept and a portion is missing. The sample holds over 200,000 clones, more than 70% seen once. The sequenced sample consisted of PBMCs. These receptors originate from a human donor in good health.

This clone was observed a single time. DNA of the CDR3: TGTGCCATCAGTGAAGAGGATGGAGGCCGCCAGCCCCAGCATTTT. This codes for CAISEEDGGRQPQHF. This chain links TRBV10-3 with TRBJ1-5, with unresolved D. This CDR3 region has 15 residues. CDR1 is ENHRY and CDR2 is SYGVKD in the germline V gene. V was trimmed by 3 bases and J by 7 bases, leaving 16 bases between them.

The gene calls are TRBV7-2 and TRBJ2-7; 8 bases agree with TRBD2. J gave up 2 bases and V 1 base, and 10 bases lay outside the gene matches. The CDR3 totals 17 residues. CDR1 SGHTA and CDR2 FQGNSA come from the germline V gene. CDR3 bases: TGTGCCAGCAGCTTAGTTACTAGCGGCAGCCATCCCTACGAGCAGTACTTC. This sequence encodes CASSLVTSGSHPYEQYF.

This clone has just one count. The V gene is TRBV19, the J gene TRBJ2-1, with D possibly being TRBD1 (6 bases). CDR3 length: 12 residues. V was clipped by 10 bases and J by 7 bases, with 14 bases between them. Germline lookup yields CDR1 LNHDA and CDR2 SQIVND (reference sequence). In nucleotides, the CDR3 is TGTGCCAACCGACAGGCAGGGAATGAGCAGTTCTTC. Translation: CANRQAGNEQFF.

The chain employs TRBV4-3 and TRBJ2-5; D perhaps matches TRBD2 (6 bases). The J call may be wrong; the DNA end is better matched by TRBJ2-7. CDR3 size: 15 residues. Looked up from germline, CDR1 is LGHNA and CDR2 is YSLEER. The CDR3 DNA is TGCGCCAGCAGCCAAGATCATAGCGCGGGGAACGAGCAGTACTTC. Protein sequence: CASSQDHSAGNEQYF.

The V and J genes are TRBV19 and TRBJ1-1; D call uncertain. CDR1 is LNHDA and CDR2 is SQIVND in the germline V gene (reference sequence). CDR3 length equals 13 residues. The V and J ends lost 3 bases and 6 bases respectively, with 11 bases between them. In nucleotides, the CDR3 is TGTGCCAGTAGTATCCCCAGGATTTCTGAAGCTTTCTTT. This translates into CASSIPRISEAFF.

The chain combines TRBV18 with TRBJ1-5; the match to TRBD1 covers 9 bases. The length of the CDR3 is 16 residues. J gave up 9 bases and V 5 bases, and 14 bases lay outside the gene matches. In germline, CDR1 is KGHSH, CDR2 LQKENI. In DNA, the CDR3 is TGTGCCAGCTCAGACACGGGCACAGGGGGCCGGGGGCCCCAGCATTTT. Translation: CASSDTGTGGRGPQHF.

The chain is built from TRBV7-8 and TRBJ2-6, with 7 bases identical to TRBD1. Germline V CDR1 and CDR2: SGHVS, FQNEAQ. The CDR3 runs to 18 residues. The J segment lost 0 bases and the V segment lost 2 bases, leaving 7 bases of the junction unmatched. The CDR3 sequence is CASSLKGQSLSGANVLTF. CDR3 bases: TGTGCCAGCAGCTTAAAGGGACAGAGCCTCTCTGGGGCCAACGTCCTGACTTTC. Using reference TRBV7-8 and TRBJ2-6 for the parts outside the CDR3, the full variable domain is GAGVSQSPRYKVAKRGQDVALRCDPISGHVSLFWYQQALGQGPEFLTYFQNEAQLDKSGLPSDRFFAERPEGSVSTLKIQRTQQEDSAVYLCASSLKGQSLSGANVLTFGAGSRLTVL.

The CDR3 DNA sequence: TGTGCCAGCAGCTGGCTGGTGGGGAGGACAGATACGCAGTATTTT. Its translation is CASSWLVGRTDTQYF. The rearrangement joins TRBV7-9 to TRBJ2-3, with D possibly TRBD2 on 6 matching bases. V was trimmed by 4 bases and J by 3 bases, leaving 14 bases between them. Germline CDR1 is SEHNR and CDR2 is FQNEAQ (reference sequence). The CDR3 extends over 15 amino acids.